The 16 T cell receptor beta chains below come from one sample, sequenced in a study of blood T cell repertoires in COVID-19. This table comes from immunoSEQ multiplex PCR, and its TCRdb copy is limited to in-frame clones, with some not included. The profile shows 250,000 to 300,000 clones, 80% to 90% of them singletons. Input material: peripheral blood. The source of these receptors is a man older than 75 with acute or convalescent COVID-19.

The chain carries TRBV5-4 and TRBJ2-5; 8 positions match TRBD1. The trim removed 3 bases at V and 5 bases at J, leaving 12 bases unmatched. The V gene's germline CDR1 is SGHNT and CDR2 YYREEE (reference sequence). This CDR3 comprises 16 residues. The CDR3 here is CASSYQDETGDETQYF. DNA of the CDR3: TGTGCCAGCAGCTATCAGGATGAGACAGGGGACGAGACCCAGTACTTC.

The chain combines TRBV27 with TRBJ2-7; D possibly corresponds to TRBD1 (6 bases). Germline assignment: CDR1 MNHEY and CDR2 SMNVEV (reference sequence). The CDR3 runs to 14 residues. Trimming cost V 2 bases and J 2 bases, with 10 bases left between them. CDR3 DNA sequence: TGTGCCAGCAGTTTAAATTACAGGGCCTACGAGCAGTACTTC. Translating gives CASSLNYRAYEQYF.

This clone was observed a single time. V gene TRBV6-5 combines with J gene TRBJ1-4; weak D call: TRBD1 (5 bases). The CDR3 has 15 residues. V lost 6 bases to trimming and J lost 0 bases, with 11 bases between them. Per germline, CDR1 MNHEY and CDR2 SVGAGI. DNA for the CDR3: TGTGCCAGCAGGGGGGGTCTTGCAACTAATGAAAAACTGTTTTTT. Amino acid sequence: CASRGGLATNEKLFF.

This sequence joins TRBV19 and TRBJ2-2, with D possibly matching TRBD2 (5 bases). The CDR3 totals 14 residues. The ends were cut back, 3 bases at V and 5 bases at J, with 10 bases in the middle. Germline CDR1 reads LNHDA; CDR2 reads SQIVND (reference sequence). The CDR3 DNA sequence: TGTGCCAGTAGTATGGGAGTATTAACCGGGGAGCTGTTTTTT. Protein: CASSMGVLTGELFF.

The J gene is TRBJ2-7, the V gene TRBV29-1, with a weak D call TRBD1 (6 bases). Germline V gives CDR1 SQVTM, CDR2 ANQGSEA. V was pared by 3 bases and J by 7 bases, with 13 bases between. This CDR3 spans 12 amino acids. DNA of the CDR3: TGCAGCGTTGACAAGGGGGTCGGAGAGCAGTACTTC. Amino acid sequence: CSVDKGVGEQYF.

J is TRBJ2-3 and V is TRBV29-1; tentative D call: TRBD2 (6 bases). This CDR3 comprises 14 residues. CDR1 and CDR2 from the germline V gene are SQVTM and ANQGSEA. Trimming stripped 7 bases from V and 5 bases from J, with 19 bases between. Here the CDR3 reads CSAAEGSAQDTQYF. For the CDR3, the DNA is TGCAGCGCCGCGGAGGGCTCCGCGCAAGATACGCAGTATTTT.

The chain couples TRBV7-2 to TRBJ2-5; the match to TRBD2 covers 9 bases. This CDR3 region has 15 residues. The V gene end was trimmed by 3 bases and the J gene end by 5 bases; junction bases not matched to a gene: 7. The V gene's germline CDR1 is SGHTA and CDR2 FQGNSA. The CDR3, as DNA: TGTGCCAGCAGCTTCCAGCGGGGGGTGACGGAGACCCAGTACTTC. It specifies CASSFQRGVTETQYF.

This clone was seen only a few times. J is TRBJ2-1 and V is TRBV4-1; D might be TRBD2 (6 bases). Deletions cut 3 bases from V and 3 bases from J, with 12 bases between. Germline CDR1 and CDR2: MGHRA and YSYEKL. The CDR3 runs to 15 residues. CDR3 residues: CASSQWDSNYNEQFF. DNA for the CDR3: TGCGCCAGCAGCCAGTGGGACTCGAACTACAATGAGCAGTTCTTC.

Only one count was recorded for this clone. V usage is TRBV5-4 and J usage is TRBJ2-1; D is uncertain. From germline, CDR1 is SGHNT and CDR2 YYREEE (reference sequence). The CDR3 is 13 residues long. The V gene lost 0 bases and the J gene lost 5 bases, with 6 bases spanning the gap. The CDR3 nucleotides are TGTGCCAGCAGCTTGGCAGGTAACAATGAGCAGTTCTTC. This codes for CASSLAGNNEQFF. The variable domain in full, with the rest retrieved from reference TRBV5-4 and TRBJ2-1, is ETGVTQSPTHLIKTRGQQVTLRCSSQSGHNTVSWYQQALGQGPQFIFQYYREEENGRGNFPPRFSGLQFPNYSSELNVNALELDDSALYLCASSLAGNNEQFFGPGTRLTVL.

The chain links TRBV27 to TRBJ2-5, with unresolved D. The CDR3 extends over 13 amino acids. Trimming shortened V by 6 bases and J by 7 bases, and 15 bases separated the two germline ends. The germline V gene has CDR1 MNHEY and CDR2 SMNVEV (reference sequence). The CDR3 is CASSLGPVLTQYF. The CDR3 DNA sequence: TGTGCCAGCAGCTTGGGCCCAGTTCTGACCCAGTACTTC.

V and J are TRBV18 and TRBJ1-2; D is possibly TRBD1 (6 bases). V lost 2 bases, J lost 0 bases, and 13 bases lay in between. The CDR3 loop spans 16 amino acids. Germline lookup yields CDR1 KGHSH and CDR2 LQKENI. The CDR3 DNA reads as TGTGCCAGCTCACCAGGAAGCCAGGGGACTAACTATGGCTACACCTTC. It encodes CASSPGSQGTNYGYTF. The full variable domain, rest sourced from reference TRBV18 and TRBJ1-2, is NAGVMQNPRHLVRRRGQEARLRCSPMKGHSHVYWYRQLPEEGLKFMVYLQKENIIDESGMPKERFSAEFPKEGPSILRIQQVVRGDSAAYFCASSPGSQGTNYGYTFGSGTRLTVV.

This clone showed up just once. This chain connects TRBV18 to TRBJ1-3; 8 bases line up with TRBD1. The trim removed 2 bases at V and 6 bases at J, leaving 9 bases unmatched. CDR3 length equals 16 residues. Germline lookup yields CDR1 KGHSH and CDR2 LQKENI. The CDR3 region is CASSPILRDRSNTIYF. CDR3 DNA sequence: TGTGCCAGCTCACCAATACTACGGGACAGGTCAAACACCATATATTTT.

The chain carries TRBV5-1 and TRBJ1-1, with D unresolved. V was cut by 3 bases and J by 0 bases, with 6 bases left in between. Germline CDR1 SGHRS, CDR2 YFSETQ. CDR3 length equals 13 residues. Here the CDR3 DNA reads TGCGCCAGCAGCTACATGGTGAACACTGAAGCTTTCTTT. It translates to CASSYMVNTEAFF.

The chain employs TRBV5-1 and TRBJ2-3; D remains ambiguous. V lost 0 bases and J lost 0, with 14 bases in between. The germline V gene encodes CDR1 SGHRS and CDR2 YFSETQ. CDR3 length: 17 amino acids. In DNA, the CDR3 is TGCGCCAGCAGCTTGGATGCTCCGCAAACTAGCACAGATACGCAGTATTTT. This translates into CASSLDAPQTSTDTQYF.

This rearrangement joins TRBV24-1 to TRBJ2-1; no reliable D call. Germline CDR1 reads KGHDR; CDR2 reads SFDVKD. V was clipped by 9 bases and J by 0 bases, with 14 bases between them. The CDR3 contains 15 residues. CDR3 in DNA: TGTGCCACCTCACCCCCCACGGGCTCCTACAATGAGCAGTTCTTC. It specifies CATSPPTGSYNEQFF.

The table lists this clone with a few counts. The CDR3 DNA sequence: TGTGCCAGCAGTGAACGGACAGAAACGAACACTGAAGCTTTCTTT. Translated, it gives CASSERTETNTEAFF. The chain links TRBV25-1 to TRBJ1-1; D is possibly TRBD1 (6 bases). V was cut by 2 bases and J by 1 base, with 11 bases left in between. CDR1 and CDR2 (germline): MGHDK, SYGVNS. The CDR3 is 15 residues long.